Here is one T cell receptor beta chain with its context. MiXCR, applied by TCRdb to the RT-PCR reads, yields one record per CDR3 protein. Among under 200,000 distinct CDR3 sequences listed, over 25% were seen once. This entry comes from a study of patients and donors after allogeneic stem cell transplantation. The V end lost 6 bases, the J end lost 5 bases, and 22 bases lay between the germline ends. CDR3 size: 16 residues. The V and J genes are TRBV12-3 or TRBV12-4 and TRBJ2-5; D tentatively reads TRBD1 or TRBD2 (5 bases each). The material sequenced was blood, either unsorted or a sorted T cell fraction (not recorded which). This TCR was sampled from a human donor who was either an allogeneic HSCT recipient or a stem cell or donor lymphocyte infusion donor (not recorded which). It is not recorded whose cells these are; they may come from a transplant donor. This chain's CDR3 is CASSRIRDATGETQYF. The CDR3 DNA sequence: TGTGCCAGCAGCCGAATAAGGGACGCAACGGGGGAGACCCAGTACTTC.